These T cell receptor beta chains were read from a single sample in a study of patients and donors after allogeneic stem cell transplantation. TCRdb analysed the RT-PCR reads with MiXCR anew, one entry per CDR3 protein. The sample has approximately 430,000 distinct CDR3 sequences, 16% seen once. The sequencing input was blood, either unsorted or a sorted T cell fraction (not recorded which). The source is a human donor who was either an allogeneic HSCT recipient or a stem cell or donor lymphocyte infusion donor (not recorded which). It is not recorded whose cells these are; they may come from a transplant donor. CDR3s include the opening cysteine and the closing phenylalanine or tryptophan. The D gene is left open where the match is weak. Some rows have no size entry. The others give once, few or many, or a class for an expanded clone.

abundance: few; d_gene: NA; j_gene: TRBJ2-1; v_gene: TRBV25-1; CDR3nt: TGTGCCAGCAGTACGACTGGACCTACCTACAATGAGCAGTTCTTC; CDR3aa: CASSTTGPTYNEQFF
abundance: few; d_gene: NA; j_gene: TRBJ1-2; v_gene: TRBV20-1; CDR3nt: TGCAGTGCTAGGTGGGTCCGTGGCTACACCTTC; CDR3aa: CSARWVRGYTF
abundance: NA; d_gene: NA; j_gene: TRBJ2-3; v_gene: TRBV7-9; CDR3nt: TGTGCCAGCAGCCCTCCGACAGGTATCACAGATACGCAGTATTTT; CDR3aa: CASSPPTGITDTQYF
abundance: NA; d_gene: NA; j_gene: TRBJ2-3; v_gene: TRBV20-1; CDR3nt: TGCAGTGCTAGTGACAGACACACAGATACGCAGTATTTT; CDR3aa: CSASDRHTDTQYF
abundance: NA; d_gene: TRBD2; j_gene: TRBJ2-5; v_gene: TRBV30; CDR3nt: TGTGCCTGGGGACTAGTTATCTCGGAGACCCAGTACTTC; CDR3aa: CAWGLVISETQYF
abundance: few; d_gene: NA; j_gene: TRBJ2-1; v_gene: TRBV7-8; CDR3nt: TGTGCCAGCAGCTGGCGGATTAGGGGCTCCTACAATGAGCAGTTCTTC; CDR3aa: CASSWRIRGSYNEQFF
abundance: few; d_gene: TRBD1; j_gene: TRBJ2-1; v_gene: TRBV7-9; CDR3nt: TGTGCCAGCAGCTACCGGGACAGGGGACCCAATGAGCAGTTCTTC; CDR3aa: CASSYRDRGPNEQFF
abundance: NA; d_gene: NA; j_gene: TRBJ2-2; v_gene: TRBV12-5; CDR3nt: TGTGCTAGTGGTTTGTTCCGACGGGCCACCGGGGAGCTGTTTTTT; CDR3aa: CASGLFRRATGELFF
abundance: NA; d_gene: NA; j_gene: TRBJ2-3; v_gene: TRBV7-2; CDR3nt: TGTGCCAGCAGCTTAGAGGCTATCTCCACAGATACGCAGTATTTT; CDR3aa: CASSLEAISTDTQYF
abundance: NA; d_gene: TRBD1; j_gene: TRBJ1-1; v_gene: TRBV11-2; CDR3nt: TGTGCCAGCAGCCAGCGGACAGGGGATGCTTTCTTT; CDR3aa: CASSQRTGDAFF
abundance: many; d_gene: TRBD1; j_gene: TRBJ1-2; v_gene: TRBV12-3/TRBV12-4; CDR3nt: TGTGCCAGCAGACCCCGACAGGGTTCAGTACGCTACACCTTC; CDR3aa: CASRPRQGSVRYTF
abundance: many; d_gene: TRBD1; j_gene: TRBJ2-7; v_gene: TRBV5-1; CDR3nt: TGCGCCAGCAGTCCAGACAGGGGGTACGAGCAGTACTTC; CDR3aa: CASSPDRGYEQYF
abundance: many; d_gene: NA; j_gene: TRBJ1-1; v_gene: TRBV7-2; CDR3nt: TGTGCCAGCACCCAGGGGAGGGGGAGGGACACTGAAGCTTTCTTT; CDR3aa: CASTQGRGRDTEAFF
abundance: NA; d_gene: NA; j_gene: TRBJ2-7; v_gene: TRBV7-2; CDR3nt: TGTGCCAGCAGCTTGTCCTACGGCGGGGCCTACGAGCAGTACTTC; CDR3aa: CASSLSYGGAYEQYF
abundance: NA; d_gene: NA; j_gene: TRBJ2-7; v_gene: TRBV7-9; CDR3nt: TGTGCCAGCAGCCCCCGGGGAGGCACCCAGTACTTC; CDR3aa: CASSPRGGTQYF
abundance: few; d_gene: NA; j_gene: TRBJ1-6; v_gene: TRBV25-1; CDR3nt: TGTGCCAGCAGTGTGGGACTCAATTCACCCCTCCACTTT; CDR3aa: CASSVGLNSPLHF
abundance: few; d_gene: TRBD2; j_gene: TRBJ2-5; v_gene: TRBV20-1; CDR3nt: TGCAGTGCTAGTCGACTAGCGGGGGGCGTCCAAGAGACCCAGTACTTC; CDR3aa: CSASRLAGGVQETQYF
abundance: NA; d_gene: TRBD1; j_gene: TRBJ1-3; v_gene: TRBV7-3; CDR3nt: TGTGCCAGCAGCCCAGCGACAGGGGCCTACTTCTCTGGAAACACCATATATTTT; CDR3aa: CASSPATGAYFSGNTIYF
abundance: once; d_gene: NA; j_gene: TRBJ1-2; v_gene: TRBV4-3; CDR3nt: TGCGCCAGCAGCCGGGTCGGGTATGGCTACACCTTC; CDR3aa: CASSRVGYGYTF
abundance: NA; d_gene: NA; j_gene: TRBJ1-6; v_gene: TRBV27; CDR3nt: TGTGCCAGCAGTTTAGGGGACATTCCATCACCCCTCCACTTT; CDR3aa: CASSLGDIPSPLHF
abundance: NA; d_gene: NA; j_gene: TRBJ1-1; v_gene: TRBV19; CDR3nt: TGTGCCAGTAGTACCGAGGGGGATATGAACACTGAAGCTTTCTTT; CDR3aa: CASSTEGDMNTEAFF
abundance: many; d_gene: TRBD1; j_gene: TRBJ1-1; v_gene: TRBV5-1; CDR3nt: TGCGCCAGCAGCCCCGTGATTGACAGGGCCACTGAAGCTTTCTTT; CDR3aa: CASSPVIDRATEAFF
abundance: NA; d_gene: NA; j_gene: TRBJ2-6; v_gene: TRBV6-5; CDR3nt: TGTGCCAGCAGTTCACTACCGAGCTCCGGGGCCAACGTCCTGACTTTC; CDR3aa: CASSSLPSSGANVLTF
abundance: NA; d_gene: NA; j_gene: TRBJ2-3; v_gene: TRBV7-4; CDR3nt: TGTGCCAGCACAGGACCGGGTTCAGTTACGCAGTATTTT; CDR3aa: CASTGPGSVTQYF
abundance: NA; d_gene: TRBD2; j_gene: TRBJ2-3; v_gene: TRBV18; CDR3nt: TGTGCCAGCTCACCGATTAGCGGGGGGGCGACAGATACGCAGTATTTT; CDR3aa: CASSPISGGATDTQYF
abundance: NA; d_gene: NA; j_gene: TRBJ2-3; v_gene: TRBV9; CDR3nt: TGTGCCAGCAGCGTAGGGGGGCCAGATACGCAGTATTTT; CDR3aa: CASSVGGPDTQYF
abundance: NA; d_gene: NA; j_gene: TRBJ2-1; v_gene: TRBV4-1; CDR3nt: TGCGCCAGCAGGAGTACTAGGATCCCTGAGCAGTTCTTC; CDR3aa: CASRSTRIPEQFF
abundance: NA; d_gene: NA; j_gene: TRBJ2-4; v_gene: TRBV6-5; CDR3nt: TGTGCCAGCAGTTACTCCGGAGGGTCCGCCAAAAACATTCAGTACTTC; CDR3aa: CASSYSGGSAKNIQYF
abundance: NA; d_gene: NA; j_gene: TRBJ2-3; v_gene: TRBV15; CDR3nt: TGTGCCACCAGCCCCTCACTACTCCCAGTGGAAGATACGCAGTATTTT; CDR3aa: CATSPSLLPVEDTQYF
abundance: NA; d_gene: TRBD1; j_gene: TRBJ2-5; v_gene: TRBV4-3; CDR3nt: TGCGCCAGCAGCCAAGGGATTCGGACAGGGGGCGAGGAGACCCAGTACTTC; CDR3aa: CASSQGIRTGGEETQYF
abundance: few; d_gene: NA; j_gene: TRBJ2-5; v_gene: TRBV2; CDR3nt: TGTGCCAGCAGTTCCGGGGGCCTGGAGACCCAGTACTTC; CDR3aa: CASSSGGLETQYF
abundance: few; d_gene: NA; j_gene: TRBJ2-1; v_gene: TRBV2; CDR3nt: TGTGCCAGCACAGCACTCAAGGGTCCCAATGAGCAGTTCTTC; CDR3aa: CASTALKGPNEQFF
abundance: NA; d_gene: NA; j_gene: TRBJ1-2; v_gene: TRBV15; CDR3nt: TGTGCCACCAGCAGGGGAAGGGTAGGCTATGGCTACACCTTC; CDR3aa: CATSRGRVGYGYTF
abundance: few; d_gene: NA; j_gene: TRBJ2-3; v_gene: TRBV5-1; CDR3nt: TGCGCCAGCAGCTTCGGGACAAGTAGGGGGAGCACAGATACGCAGTATTTT; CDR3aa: CASSFGTSRGSTDTQYF
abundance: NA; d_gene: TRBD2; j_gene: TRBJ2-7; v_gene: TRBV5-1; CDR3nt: TGCGCCAGCCAGCTCAGCGGGAGGGTAGAGGAGCAGTACTTC; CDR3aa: CASQLSGRVEEQYF
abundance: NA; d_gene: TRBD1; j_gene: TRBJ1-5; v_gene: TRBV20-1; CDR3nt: TGCAGTGCTTCCGGACAGGGGGCGCGCAATCAGCCCCAGCATTTT; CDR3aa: CSASGQGARNQPQHF
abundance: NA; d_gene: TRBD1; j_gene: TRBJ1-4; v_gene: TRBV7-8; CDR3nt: TGTGCCAGCAGCTTAGAGCGCGGCAGGGGGGCTCGGAATAATGAAAAACTGTTTTTT; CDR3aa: CASSLERGRGARNNEKLFF
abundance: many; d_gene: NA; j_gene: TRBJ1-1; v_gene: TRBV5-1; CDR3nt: TGCGCCAGCAGCCTCGGGGGTTCGACGAACACTGAAGCTTTCTTT; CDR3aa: CASSLGGSTNTEAFF
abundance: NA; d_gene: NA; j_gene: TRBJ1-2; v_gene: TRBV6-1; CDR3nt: TGTGCCAGCAGTCGCCGTCGGCAGGGCGGTGGCTACACCTTC; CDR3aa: CASSRRRQGGGYTF
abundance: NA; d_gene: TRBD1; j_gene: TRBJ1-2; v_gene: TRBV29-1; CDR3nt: TGCAGCGTTGATGTACAGGGGGCGTATGGCTACACCTTC; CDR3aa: CSVDVQGAYGYTF
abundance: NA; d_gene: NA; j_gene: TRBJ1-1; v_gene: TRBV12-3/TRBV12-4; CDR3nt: TGTGCCAGCAGTTTGATGCCTTCCGGCACTGAAGCTTTCTTT; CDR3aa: CASSLMPSGTEAFF
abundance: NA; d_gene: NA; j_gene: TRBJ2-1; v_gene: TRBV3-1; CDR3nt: TGTGCCAGCAGCCAAGCGGCCGCGCCCTGGTATGAGCAGTTCTTC; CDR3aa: CASSQAAAPWYEQFF
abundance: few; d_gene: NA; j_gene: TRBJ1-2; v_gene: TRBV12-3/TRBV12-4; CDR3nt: TGTGCCAGCTCCCAGCGGGGGGCGGGGGGCTACACCTTC; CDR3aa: CASSQRGAGGYTF
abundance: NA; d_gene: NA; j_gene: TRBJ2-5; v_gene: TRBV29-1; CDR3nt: TGCAGCGTTGCTCTGCGTTTCGAGGAGACCCAGTACTTC; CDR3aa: CSVALRFEETQYF
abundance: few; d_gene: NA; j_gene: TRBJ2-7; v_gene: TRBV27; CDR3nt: TGTGCCAGCAGTTTATCGATGGACTCCTCCTACGAGCAGTACTTC; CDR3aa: CASSLSMDSSYEQYF
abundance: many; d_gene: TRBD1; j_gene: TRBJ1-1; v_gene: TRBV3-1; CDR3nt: TGTGCCAGCAGCCCCATGGACAGGGTGAACACTGAAGCTTTCTTT; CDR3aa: CASSPMDRVNTEAFF
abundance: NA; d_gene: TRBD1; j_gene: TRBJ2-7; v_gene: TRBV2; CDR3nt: TGTGCCAGCAGGACGGGACAGGGCTACGAGCAGTACTTC; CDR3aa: CASRTGQGYEQYF
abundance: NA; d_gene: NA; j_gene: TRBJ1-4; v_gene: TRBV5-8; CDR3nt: TGTGCCAGCAGCTTGGATTGGACAGCAATTAATGAAAAACTGTTTTTT; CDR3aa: CASSLDWTAINEKLFF
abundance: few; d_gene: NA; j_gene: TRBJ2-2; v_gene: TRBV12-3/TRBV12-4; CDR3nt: TGTGCTACAGGGAGGGACCGACACGGGGAGCTGTTTTTT; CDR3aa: CATGRDRHGELFF
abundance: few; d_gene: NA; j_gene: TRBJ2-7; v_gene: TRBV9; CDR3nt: TGTGCCAGCAGCGTAGAACCGGGGAACAACGAGCAGTACTTC; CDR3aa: CASSVEPGNNEQYF